This T cell receptor beta chain emerged from a study of cytomegalovirus exposure and HLA in healthy donors. This CDR3 is built from 15 residues. CDR1 is MDHEN and CDR2 is SYDVKM in the germline V gene. Between the trimmed V and J ends, which lost 6 bases and 10 bases, there was a span of 22 bases. Study-wide points: Immune exposure information available was restricted to CMV serostatus.

As for this clone: Its specificity is not known.

A multiplex PCR was run with 60 Vbeta primers and 13 Jbeta primers. Produced via immunoSEQ multiplex PCR; TCRdb's table is partial and in-frame only. The sample records fewer than 200,000 clones, 65% to 80% being singletons. The rearrangement links TRBV28 to TRBJ2-1; possible D gene TRBD1, 6 bases. The sample taken for sequencing was PBMCs. The origin of this receptor is a woman aged 40 to 55 in good health and CMV-seronegative. CDR3 in DNA: TGTGCCAGCAGCTCCGCTGGGACACCGAAGCCGGAGCAGTTCTTC. It yields the protein CASSSAGTPKPEQFF.